These 29 T cell receptor beta chains share one sample of origin, sequenced in a study of control samples from healthy donors and cancer patients. Only in-frame clones appear in the TCRdb table, and some are missing; sequencing was by immunoSEQ multiplex PCR. This table holds about 180,000 clones, roughly 90% found once. Sequencing used blood. These receptors originate from a woman aged 45 to 65 in good health.

This chain joins TRBV18 and TRBJ1-2; D may be TRBD1 (5 bases). Trimming left V 3 bases short and J 4 bases short, with 15 bases between. The germline CDR1 and CDR2 sequences are KGHSH and LQKENI. The CDR3 covers 15 residues. The CDR3 spells CASSPGGILGYGYTF. DNA for the CDR3: TGTGCCAGCTCACCTGGGGGTATACTTGGCTATGGCTACACCTTC.

The gene calls are TRBV29-1 and TRBJ2-5; a possible D gene is TRBD2 (5 bases). The CDR3 has 12 residues. Germline V gives CDR1 SQVTM, CDR2 ANQGSEA. The V and J ends lost 7 bases and 6 bases respectively, with 15 bases between them. The CDR3 loop reads CSAPSPSQTQYF. DNA of the CDR3: TGCAGCGCCCCTAGCCCCTCTCAGACCCAGTACTTC.

The chain recombines TRBV4-1 with TRBJ1-3, with D perhaps TRBD1 (5 bases). Trimming took 1 base from V and 1 from J, leaving 11 bases between them. The CDR3 sequence is 16 residues long. Germline V gives CDR1 MGHRA, CDR2 YSYEKL. CDR3 sequence: CASSQVFRGSGNTIYF. CDR3 nucleotide sequence: TGCGCCAGCAGCCAAGTTTTTAGGGGTTCTGGAAACACCATATATTTT.

This clone was seen a single time. The V and J genes are TRBV14 and TRBJ2-7; D gene ambiguous. V dropped 8 bases and J dropped 5 bases, with 10 bases sitting between them. Germline CDR1 SGHDN, CDR2 FVKESK. The length of the CDR3 is 11 residues. The DNA of the CDR3 is TGTGCCAGCTCGGGCCCGGACGAGCAGTACTTC. Translating it yields CASSGPDEQYF.

This clone was detected a few times. The gene calls are TRBV20-1 and TRBJ1-2; possibly TRBD1 for D (5 bases). CDR1 DFQATT and CDR2 SNEGSKA come from the germline V gene (reference sequence). The CDR3 is 11 residues long. The CDR3 reads CRAGGNYGYTF. CDR3 DNA: TGCAGGGCCGGGGGAAACTATGGCTACACCTTC.

The rearrangement joins TRBV15 to TRBJ2-1; 7 nucleotides match TRBD1. CDR1 is LNHNV, CDR2 YYDKDF, per germline (reference sequence). The CDR3 consists of 16 residues. The ends lost 2 bases at V and 0 bases at J; junction bases unmatched: 4. CDR3 protein: CATSRPGTASYNEQFF. For the CDR3, the DNA is TGTGCCACCAGCAGACCTGGGACAGCCTCCTACAATGAGCAGTTCTTC.

The chain combines TRBV7-9 with TRBJ1-1; D unclear. V gave up 1 base and J gave up 8 bases, with 5 bases separating them. The CDR3 length is 11 residues. Germline lookup yields CDR1 SEHNR and CDR2 FQNEAQ (reference sequence). The CDR3 loop reads CASSLEQEAFF. The CDR3 region has the DNA TGTGCCAGCAGCTTAGAACAGGAAGCTTTCTTT.

This clone came up a few times. The V call is TRBV5-1, the J call TRBJ2-7; D might be TRBD2 (5 bases). This CDR3 is 14 amino acids long. Germline CDR1 and CDR2: SGHRS and YFSETQ. The V and J ends lost 5 bases and 6 bases respectively, with 18 bases between them. The CDR3 region is CASREGPPPTEQYF. CDR3 nucleotide sequence: TGCGCCAGCAGAGAGGGCCCCCCGCCGACCGAGCAGTACTTC.

The chain has TRBV5-1 and TRBJ2-7; D gene unclear. V lost 0 bases to trimming and J lost 5 bases, with 6 bases between them. There are 12 residues in the CDR3. Germline-derived CDR1 and CDR2 are SGHRS and YFSETQ. CDR3 sequence: CASSLVADEQYF. The CDR3 nucleotides are TGCGCCAGCAGCTTGGTCGCAGACGAGCAGTACTTC.

V gene TRBV7-3 combines with J gene TRBJ2-7, with 7 bases fitting TRBD2. The CDR3 loop spans 14 amino acids. Germline CDR1 SGHTA, CDR2 FQGTGA. V shed 5 bases, J shed 2 bases, and the junction held 6 bases outside the gene matches. This CDR3 reads CASSPSGNPYEQYF. The CDR3 nucleotides are TGTGCCAGCAGCCCCAGCGGGAACCCCTACGAGCAGTACTTC.

The rearrangement links TRBV3-1 (or the pseudogene TRBV3-2) to TRBJ1-3; D uncertain. This CDR3 contains 16 residues. Trimming pared 1 base from V and 0 bases from J, leaving 10 bases between. Germline V gene data show CDR1 as LGHDT and CDR2 as YNNKEL (reference sequence). Here the CDR3 DNA reads TGTGCCAGCAGCCAAGCGTCTGCCTACTCTGGAAACACCATATATTTT. This translates into CASSQASAYSGNTIYF.

The chain joins TRBV5-1 to TRBJ1-4; D not certain. Trimming pared 0 bases from V and 13 bases from J, leaving 13 bases between. The length of the CDR3 is 13 residues. Germline V gene data show CDR1 as SGHRS and CDR2 as YFSETQ. The CDR3, as DNA: TGCGCCAGCAGCTTGGCCGGAAGTCGCGCACTGTTTTTT. It translates to CASSLAGSRALFF.

The chain employs TRBV7-3 and TRBJ2-2, with D uncertain. V lost 5 bases and J lost 1, with 11 bases in between. The length of the CDR3 is 15 residues. CDR1 and CDR2 (germline): SGHTA, FQGTGA. The CDR3 nucleotides are TGTGCCAGCAGCCCCGGGCTCATGAACACCGGGGAGCTGTTTTTT. Protein product: CASSPGLMNTGELFF.

This clone was detected once. The V gene is TRBV28, the J gene TRBJ2-4, with 10 bases lining up with TRBD1. From germline, CDR1 is MDHEN and CDR2 SYDVKM. J gave up 12 bases and V 6 bases, and 8 bases lay outside the gene matches. This CDR3 is 13 amino acids long. CDR3 residues: CASSWGGDRGQYF. The CDR3 nucleotides are TGTGCCAGCAGCTGGGGCGGGGACAGGGGTCAGTACTTC. The full variable domain, its missing parts supplied by reference TRBV28 and TRBJ2-4, is DVKVTQSSRYLVKRTGEKVFLECVQDMDHENMFWYRQDPGLGLRLIYFSYDVKMKEKGDIPEGYSVSREKKERFSLILESASTNQTSMYLCASSWGGDRGQYFGAGTRLSVL.

This clone was detected only once. The chain couples TRBV19 to TRBJ2-3; D is uncertain. With 3 bases removed from V and 6 bases from J, the gap between germline ends came to 16 bases. CDR3 length equals 15 residues. Germline assignment: CDR1 LNHDA and CDR2 SQIVND (reference sequence). Written as DNA, the CDR3 is TGTGCCAGTAGTATCGCAGGCCTCCTGGGGGATACGCAGTATTTT. It encodes CASSIAGLLGDTQYF.

The chain recombines TRBV19 with TRBJ1-5, with D hard to call. The V and J ends lost 4 bases and 3 bases respectively, with 4 bases between them. This CDR3 has 12 amino acids. Germline CDR1 and CDR2: LNHDA and SQIVND (reference sequence). The CDR3 here is CASSSNNQPQHF. The CDR3 region has the DNA TGTGCCAGTAGTAGCAACAATCAGCCCCAGCATTTT.

The J gene is TRBJ2-5, the V gene TRBV6-2 or TRBV6-3; the match to TRBD2 covers 10 bases. The CDR3 contains 18 residues. CDR1 MNHEY and CDR2 SVGEGT come from the germline V gene. Trimming at V came to 0 bases and at J to 0 bases, leaving 7 bases not matched to a gene. CDR3 sequence (DNA): TGTGCCAGCAGTTACTCCCGGGGTAGCGGGGGGTACCAAGAGACCCAGTACTTC. Its translation: CASSYSRGSGGYQETQYF.

The chain employs TRBV23-1 and TRBJ2-1, with TRBD2 matching 10 bases. TRBV23-1 is an ORF; its function is uncertain. V gave up 4 bases and J gave up 4 bases; unmatched junction bases: 13. The CDR3 is 18 residues long. CDR3 DNA sequence: TGCGCCAGCAGTCCCCCGGGACTAGCGATCCCAGATTACAATGAGCAGTTCTTC. Amino acid sequence: CASSPPGLAIPDYNEQFF.

The CDR3: CSALRGGGSSEQFF. The CDR3 DNA is TGCAGCGCGCTACGGGGGGGCGGTTCAAGTGAGCAGTTCTTC. This chain links TRBV29-1 with TRBJ2-1; the match to TRBD2 covers 8 bases. V shed 7 bases and J 9 bases; nucleotides not matched to a gene: 14. The CDR3 runs to 14 residues. Germline-derived CDR1 and CDR2 are SQVTM and ANQGSEA.

The chain recombines TRBV18 with TRBJ2-3; D is perhaps TRBD1 (5 bases). Germline V CDR1 and CDR2: KGHSH, LQKENI. V was clipped by 2 bases and J by 0 bases, with 12 bases between them. The CDR3 consists of 16 residues. In DNA, the CDR3 is TGTGCCAGCTCACCAACCTTCGACAGCAGCACAGATACGCAGTATTTT. Translating it yields CASSPTFDSSTDTQYF.

The CDR3 nucleotides are TGTGCCAGCAGCTCTAGGGGGACAGATAATTCACCCCTCCACTTT. Protein product: CASSSRGTDNSPLHF. This chain uses TRBV7-2 with TRBJ1-6; TRBD1 aligns across 7 bases. V lost 4 bases and J lost 5; bases outside the gene matches: 5. CDR1 is SGHTA and CDR2 is FQGNSA in the germline V gene. This CDR3 region has 15 residues.

The chain has TRBV13 and TRBJ2-7, with D possibly matching TRBD2 (7 bases). The CDR3 sequence is 13 residues long. Trimming took 0 bases from V and 6 from J, leaving 9 bases between them. The V gene's germline CDR1 is PRHDT and CDR2 FYEKMQ (reference sequence). The CDR3 coding sequence is TGTGCCAGCAGCTTAGGAGGGGGGGTCGAGCAGTACTTC. As protein: CASSLGGGVEQYF.

This sequence joins TRBV9 and TRBJ2-3; D is undetermined. The CDR3 is made up of 15 amino acids. Trimming removed 4 bases from V and 0 bases from J, with 12 bases in between. Per the germline V gene, CDR1 is SGDLS and CDR2 is YYNGEE. The CDR3 DNA follows: TGTGCCAGCAGCTTCAGTGGGCAGAGCACAGATACGCAGTATTTT. Protein: CASSFSGQSTDTQYF.

The table lists this clone with a few counts. The rearrangement joins TRBV4-1 to TRBJ1-6; D is unclear. Per germline, CDR1 MGHRA and CDR2 YSYEKL. This CDR3 contains 18 residues. Trimming took 0 bases from V and 3 from J, leaving 15 bases between them. CDR3 residues: CASSQDSVGQVYNSPLHF. In DNA form, the CDR3 reads TGCGCCAGCAGCCAAGATTCCGTAGGGCAGGTCTATAATTCACCCCTCCACTTT.

V and J are TRBV7-9 and TRBJ1-4; possible D gene TRBD1, 5 bases. The CDR3 runs to 13 residues. V was pared by 4 bases and J by 8 bases, with 11 bases between. Germline CDR1 reads SEHNR; CDR2 reads FQNEAQ (reference sequence). The CDR3 spells CASSSAGREKLFF. CDR3 nucleotides: TGTGCCAGCAGCTCCGCAGGGAGGGAAAAACTGTTTTTT.

This clone was observed a single time. The CDR3 bases are TGTGCCAGCAGTTTGGGACAGGGGGTAAAGGTGTTTTTT. It translates to CASSLGQGVKVFF. The chain recombines TRBV12-3 or TRBV12-4 with TRBJ1-4, with 11 bases fitting TRBD1. The CDR3 covers 13 residues. The junction had 6 bases not matched to a gene; V was cut back by 3 bases and J by 15 bases.

This chain links TRBV9 with TRBJ2-7, with 10 bases lining up with TRBD1. The CDR3 totals 15 residues. V gave up 1 base and J gave up 7 bases; unmatched junction bases: 8. In germline, CDR1 is SGDLS, CDR2 YYNGEE. Here the CDR3 reads CASSVLGDRGGEQYF. The CDR3 nucleotides are TGTGCCAGCAGCGTATTAGGGGACAGGGGTGGAGAGCAGTACTTC.

V and J are TRBV19 and TRBJ1-1; no reliable D call. The CDR3 is made up of 13 amino acids. V shed 5 bases and J shed 1 base, with 8 bases lying between them. CDR1 is LNHDA, CDR2 SQIVND, per germline (reference sequence). The DNA for the CDR3 is TGTGCCAGTAGTGACACGGCGAACACTGAAGCTTTCTTT. Translating gives CASSDTANTEAFF.

This clone was observed a single time. The rearrangement links TRBV28 to TRBJ1-1, with 9 bases fitting TRBD1. Germline CDR1 is MDHEN and CDR2 is SYDVKM. The CDR3 has 16 amino acids. V shed 6 bases and J 3 bases; nucleotides not matched to a gene: 11. For the CDR3, the DNA is TGTGCCAGCAGGGAGACAGGGGGTCTTGGGTACACTGAAGCTTTCTTT. Encoded protein: CASRETGGLGYTEAFF.